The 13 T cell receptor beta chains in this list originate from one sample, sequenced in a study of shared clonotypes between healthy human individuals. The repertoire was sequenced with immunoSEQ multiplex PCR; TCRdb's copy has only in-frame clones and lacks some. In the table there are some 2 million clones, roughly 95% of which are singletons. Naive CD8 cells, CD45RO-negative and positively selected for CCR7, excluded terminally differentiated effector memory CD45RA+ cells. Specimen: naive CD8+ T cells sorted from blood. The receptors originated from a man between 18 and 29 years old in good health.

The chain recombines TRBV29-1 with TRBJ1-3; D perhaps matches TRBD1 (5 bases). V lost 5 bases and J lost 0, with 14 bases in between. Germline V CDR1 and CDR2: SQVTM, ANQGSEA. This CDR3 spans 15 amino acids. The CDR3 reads CSVSGGFGSGNTIYF. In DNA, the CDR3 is TGCAGCGTTTCTGGGGGTTTTGGCTCTGGAAACACCATATATTTT. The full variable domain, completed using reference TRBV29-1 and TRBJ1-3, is SAVISQKPSRDICQRGTSLTIQCQVDSQVTMMFWYRQQPGQSLTLIATANQGSEATYESGFVIDKFPISRPNLTFSTLTVSNMSPEDSSIYLCSVSGGFGSGNTIYFGEGSWLTVV.

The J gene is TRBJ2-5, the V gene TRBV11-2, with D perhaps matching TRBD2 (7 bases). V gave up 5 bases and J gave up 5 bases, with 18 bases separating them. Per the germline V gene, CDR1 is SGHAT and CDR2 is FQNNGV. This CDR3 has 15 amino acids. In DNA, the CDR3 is TGTGCCAGCAGCAAACCCGAGGGGGGGCACGAGACCCAGTACTTC. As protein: CASSKPEGGHETQYF.

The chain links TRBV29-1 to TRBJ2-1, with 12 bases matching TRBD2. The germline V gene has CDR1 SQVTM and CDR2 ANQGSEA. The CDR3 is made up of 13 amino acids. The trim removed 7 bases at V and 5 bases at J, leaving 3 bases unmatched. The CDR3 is CSAGLAGNNEQFF. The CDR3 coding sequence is TGCAGCGCCGGACTAGCGGGAAACAATGAGCAGTTCTTC.

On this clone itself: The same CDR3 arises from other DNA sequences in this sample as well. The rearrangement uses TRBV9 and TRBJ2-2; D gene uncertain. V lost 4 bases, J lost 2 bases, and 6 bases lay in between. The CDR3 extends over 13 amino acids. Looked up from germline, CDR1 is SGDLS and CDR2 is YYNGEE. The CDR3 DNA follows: TGTGCCAGCAGCCCCGAAAACACCGGGGAGCTGTTTTTT. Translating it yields CASSPENTGELFF.

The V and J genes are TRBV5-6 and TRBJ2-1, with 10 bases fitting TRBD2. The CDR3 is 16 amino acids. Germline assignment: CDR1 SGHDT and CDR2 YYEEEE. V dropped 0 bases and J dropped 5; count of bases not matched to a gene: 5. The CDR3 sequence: CASSLVPSGGDNEQFF. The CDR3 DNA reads TGTGCCAGCAGCTTGGTTCCTAGCGGGGGTGACAATGAGCAGTTCTTC.

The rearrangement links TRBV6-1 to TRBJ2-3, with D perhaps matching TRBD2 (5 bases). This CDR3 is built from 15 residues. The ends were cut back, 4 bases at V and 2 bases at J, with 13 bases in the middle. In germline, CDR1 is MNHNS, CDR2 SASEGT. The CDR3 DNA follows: TGTGCCAGCAGTGTTGTGGAGGTTCTCACAGATACGCAGTATTTT. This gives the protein CASSVVEVLTDTQYF.

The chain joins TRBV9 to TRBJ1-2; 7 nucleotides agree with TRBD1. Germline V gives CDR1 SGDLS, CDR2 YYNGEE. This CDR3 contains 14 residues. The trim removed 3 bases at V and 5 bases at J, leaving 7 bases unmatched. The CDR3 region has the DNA TGTGCCAGCAGCGAAGGGGACAGTCAGTATGGCTACACCTTC. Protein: CASSEGDSQYGYTF.

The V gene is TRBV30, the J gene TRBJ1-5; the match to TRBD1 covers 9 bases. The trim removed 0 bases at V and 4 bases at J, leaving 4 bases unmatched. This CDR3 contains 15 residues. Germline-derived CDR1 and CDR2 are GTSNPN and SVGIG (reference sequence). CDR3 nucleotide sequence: TGTGCCTGGAGTGTAAAGGGACAGGGAAATCAGCCCCAGCATTTT. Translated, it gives CAWSVKGQGNQPQHF.

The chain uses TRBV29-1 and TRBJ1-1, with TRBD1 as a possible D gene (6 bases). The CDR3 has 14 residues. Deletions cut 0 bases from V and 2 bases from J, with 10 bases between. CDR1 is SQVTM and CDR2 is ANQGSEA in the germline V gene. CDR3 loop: CSVEDRGDNTEAFF. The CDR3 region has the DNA TGCAGCGTTGAAGATAGGGGGGATAACACTGAAGCTTTCTTT.

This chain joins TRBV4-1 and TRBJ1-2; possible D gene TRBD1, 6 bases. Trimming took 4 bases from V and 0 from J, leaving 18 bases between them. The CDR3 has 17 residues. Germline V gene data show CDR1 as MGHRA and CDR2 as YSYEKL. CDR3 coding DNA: TGCGCCAGCAGCCTCGTCCACCCCACAGGGACTAACTATGGCTACACCTTC. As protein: CASSLVHPTGTNYGYTF.

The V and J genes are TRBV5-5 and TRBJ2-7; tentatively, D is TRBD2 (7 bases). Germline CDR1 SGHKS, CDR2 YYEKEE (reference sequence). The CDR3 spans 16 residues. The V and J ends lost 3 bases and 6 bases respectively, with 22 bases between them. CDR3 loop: CASSWIVGGPTSEQYF. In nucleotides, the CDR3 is TGTGCCAGCAGCTGGATCGTGGGGGGGCCCACGTCCGAGCAGTACTTC.

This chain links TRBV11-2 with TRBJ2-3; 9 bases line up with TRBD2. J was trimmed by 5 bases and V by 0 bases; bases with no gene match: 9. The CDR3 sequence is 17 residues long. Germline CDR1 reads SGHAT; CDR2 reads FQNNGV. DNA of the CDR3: TGTGCCAGCAGCTTAGAACTAGCGGGCCCACCAGGAGATACGCAGTATTTT. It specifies CASSLELAGPPGDTQYF.

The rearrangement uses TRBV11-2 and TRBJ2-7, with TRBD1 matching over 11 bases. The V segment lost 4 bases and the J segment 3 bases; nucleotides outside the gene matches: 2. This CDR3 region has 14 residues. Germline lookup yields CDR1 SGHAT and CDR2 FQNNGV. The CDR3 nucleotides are TGTGCCAGCAGCTGGGGGACAGGGGGCTACGAGCAGTACTTC. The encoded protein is CASSWGTGGYEQYF. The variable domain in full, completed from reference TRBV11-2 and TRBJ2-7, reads EAGVAQSPRYKIIEKRQSVAFWCNPISGHATLYWYQQILGQGPKLLIQFQNNGVVDDSQLPKDRFSAERLKGVDSTLKIQPAKLEDSAVYLCASSWGTGGYEQYFGPGTRLTVT.